Listed below are T cell receptor beta chains from one sample, sequenced in a study of cytomegalovirus exposure and HLA in healthy donors. Using immunoSEQ multiplex PCR, the repertoire was profiled, and TCRdb retains in-frame clones only, with some absent. The repertoire holds more than 80,000 clones, with approximately 82% as singletons. The specimen sequenced was PBMCs. These receptors were obtained from a female donor in good health and CMV-seropositive. Each CDR3 is given with its conserved first and last residue. A D gene is named only where the DNA matches it firmly. Rows may omit the clone size; those that give it use once, few, many or a size class.

DNA | CDR3 | D | size | J | V
TGTGCCAGCAGCTTAGGCCTGGGCGGCACAGATACGCAGTATTTT | CASSLGLGGTDTQYF | - | once | TRBJ2-3 | TRBV28
TGTGCCAGCAGGAGGACAGGAATCTACGAGCAGTACTTC | CASRRTGIYEQYF | TRBD1 | - | TRBJ2-7 | TRBV6-1
TGTGCCAGCAGCTTAACCGCGGGGGAAGAGTACTTC | CASSLTAGEEYF | TRBD2 | once | TRBJ2-5 | TRBV7-9
TGTGCCAGCAGCTTGGGGCCCATTAATGAAAAACTGTTTTTT | CASSLGPINEKLFF | - | - | TRBJ1-4 | TRBV7-2
TGTGCCAGCAGCTTAGCGGGGACTAGCGGGGGAGGGCAAGAGACCCAGTACTTC | CASSLAGTSGGGQETQYF | TRBD2 | - | TRBJ2-5 | TRBV7-2
TGTGCCAGCAGCGTAGGTTCAGGGGACCCTAACTATGGCTACACCTTC | CASSVGSGDPNYGYTF | - | - | TRBJ1-2 | TRBV9
TGTGCCATCACCCCGGGAGAACACACTGAAGCTTTCTTT | CAITPGEHTEAFF | - | - | TRBJ1-1 | TRBV10-3
TGTGCCAGTAGTATATCAGGGGCGGCCGGGGAGCTGTTTTTT | CASSISGAAGELFF | - | - | TRBJ2-2 | TRBV19
TGTGCCAGCAGCTTGGGGGGATATCAGCCCCAGCATTTT | CASSLGGYQPQHF | - | once | TRBJ1-5 | TRBV7-9
TGTGCCAGCAGCTTCCGGGAAGGATACTACGAGCAGTACTTC | CASSFREGYYEQYF | - | - | TRBJ2-7 | TRBV5-6
TGTGCCTGGAGTAAACCTGGACAGGCTAACACTGAAGCTTTCTTT | CAWSKPGQANTEAFF | TRBD1 | - | TRBJ1-1 | TRBV30
TGTGCCAGCAGTGAGGGACTAGCAGTTAATGAGCAGTTCTTC | CASSEGLAVNEQFF | TRBD2 | once | TRBJ2-1 | TRBV6-1
TGTGCCAGCAGTTTACCGGGACTAGGGTTCCATGAGCAGTTCTTC | CASSLPGLGFHEQFF | TRBD2 | - | TRBJ2-1 | TRBV6-6
TGTGCCAGCAGCCCGTACTCCTACAATGAGCAGTTCTTC | CASSPYSYNEQFF | - | - | TRBJ2-1 | TRBV11-1
TGTGCCAGCAGCTTATTCAAGCGGGGGGTGAAAGAGACCCAGTACTTC | CASSLFKRGVKETQYF | TRBD2 | few | TRBJ2-5 | TRBV11-2
TGTGCCAGCAGTTTATATCCGGGACAGGGGATTCATGAAGCTTTCTTT | CASSLYPGQGIHEAFF | TRBD1 | - | TRBJ1-1 | TRBV27
TGTGCCAGCAGCCCTGTGGGCCGGACCTACGAGCAGTACTTC | CASSPVGRTYEQYF | - | once | TRBJ2-7 | TRBV5-5
TGTGCCAGCAGCTTAGAAGGCAGCGGGGCTGGGGAAAAACTGTTTTTT | CASSLEGSGAGEKLFF | - | - | TRBJ1-4 | TRBV7-2
TGTGCCAGCAGCTTATACAGGGACTACGAGCAGTACTTC | CASSLYRDYEQYF | - | - | TRBJ2-7 | TRBV7-2
TGCGCCAGCAGCCGGACTAGAGACTCCTACGAGCAGTACTTC | CASSRTRDSYEQYF | TRBD2 | once | TRBJ2-7 | TRBV5-1
TGTGCCAGCAGCTTAGCGCCGGTAGCGGGAGACACAGATACGCAGTATTTT | CASSLAPVAGDTDTQYF | TRBD2 | few | TRBJ2-3 | TRBV7-8
TGTGCCAGCAGTTTATCCTCCCCTGGGGCCAACGTCCTGACTTTC | CASSLSSPGANVLTF | - | - | TRBJ2-6 | TRBV27
TGCGCCAGCAGCTTGGGGGAAGGGAGCTCCTACGAGCAGTACTTC | CASSLGEGSSYEQYF | - | - | TRBJ2-7 | TRBV5-1
TGCGCCAGCAGCTCGGACACCACTGAAGCTTTCTTT | CASSSDTTEAFF | - | - | TRBJ1-1 | TRBV5-1
TGTGCCAGCAGCGGCCGAACAGGGGAGACGACTGAAGCTTTCTTT | CASSGRTGETTEAFF | TRBD1 | - | TRBJ1-1 | TRBV9
TGTGCCAGCAGCTTAGTACAGTCGAACACCGGGGAGCTGTTTTTT | CASSLVQSNTGELFF | - | few | TRBJ2-2 | TRBV11-2
TGCGCCAGCAGCCGGACAGTAATGAACACTGAAGCTTTCTTT | CASSRTVMNTEAFF | - | - | TRBJ1-1 | TRBV5-1
TGTGCCAGCAGCTTATACAGGGGGCCGGCCGATGAGCAGTTCTTC | CASSLYRGPADEQFF | TRBD1 | once | TRBJ2-1 | TRBV5-6
TGTGCCAGCAGTTTATTGGGACAGGGGGCTAACTATGGCTACCCCTTC | CASSLLGQGANYGYPF | TRBD1 | - | TRBJ1-2 | TRBV28
TGTGCCTGGAGTGAACAGGGGGCGTACACCGGGGAGCTGTTTTTT | CAWSEQGAYTGELFF | TRBD1 | - | TRBJ2-2 | TRBV30
TGTGCCAGCAGCGGCCGGACTAGCGGGGACCCCTACGAGCAGTACTTC | CASSGRTSGDPYEQYF | TRBD2 | - | TRBJ2-7 | TRBV7-9
TGTGCCAGCAGCTTAAGACTAGCGGGGACAGATACGCAGTATTTT | CASSLRLAGTDTQYF | TRBD2 | - | TRBJ2-3 | TRBV13
TGCGCCAGCAGCTTGGACAGGGTCGGCTATGGCTACACCTTC | CASSLDRVGYGYTF | - | - | TRBJ1-2 | TRBV5-1
TGTGCTAGTGGTTTGGTAGGGAGTGAAAAACTGTTTTTT | CASGLVGSEKLFF | - | - | TRBJ1-4 | TRBV12-5
TGTGCCAGCAGCCGGGACAGGTCAAATGAGCAGTTCTTC | CASSRDRSNEQFF | TRBD1 | - | TRBJ2-1 | TRBV6-5
TGTGCCAGCAGTGAATTAAGAGGGTCCAACTCTGGAAACACCATATATTTT | CASSELRGSNSGNTIYF | - | - | TRBJ1-3 | TRBV2
TGTGCCAGCAGCGTAGAGGGGGGGGAGCTGTTTTTT | CASSVEGGELFF | - | - | TRBJ2-2 | TRBV9
TGTGCCAGCAGCCTCCCTCTCGGGACAAACGTCTCCTACGAGCAGTACTTC | CASSLPLGTNVSYEQYF | - | once | TRBJ2-7 | TRBV28
TGCGCCAGCAGCGCCCGGGACAGGGGATCGTGCGGCTACACCTTC | CASSARDRGSCGYTF | TRBD1 | - | TRBJ1-2 | TRBV5-1
TGTGCCAGTAGTCCCCGTGGGAGCACTGAAGCTTTCTTT | CASSPRGSTEAFF | - | - | TRBJ1-1 | TRBV19
TGTGCCAGCAGCTTACTGAGGAACACTGAAGCTTTCTTT | CASSLLRNTEAFF | - | - | TRBJ1-1 | TRBV7-9